This T cell receptor beta chain stems from a study of T cell repertoires in cytomegalovirus infection. V lost 3 bases and J 0 bases, leaving 11 bases between the germline ends. There are 15 residues in the CDR3. TCRdb itself ran the reads through MiXCR, one entry per CDR3 protein. The sample includes some 500,000 distinct CDR3 sequences, around two fifths of them seen just once. As for this clonotype: Its specificity is not known.

The sequencing here drew on cultured PBMCs, taken from culture after CMV antigen stimulation. The V gene is TRBV12-3 or TRBV12-4, the J gene TRBJ1-1; no clear D gene. The TCR comes from a human donor in good health (CMV status not recorded). Some clones in this sample may be carry-over from other donors' samples. This CDR3 reads CASSFGRRMNTEAFF. CDR3 nucleotide sequence: TGTGCCAGCAGTTTCGGCCGACGGATGAACACTGAAGCTTTCTTT.